Following are 18 T cell receptor beta chains from one sample sequenced in a study of CD8 T cells in Susac syndrome. RNA, at about 0.5 to 1 ug, was reverse transcribed with random hexamers. A single record per CDR3 protein comes from TCRdb applying MiXCR to the immunoSEQ multiplex PCR reads. The table shows about 200,000 distinct CDR3 sequences, with 75% to 95% occurring only once. Sample: CD4+ T cells from PBMCs. The receptors originated from a human donor with Susac syndrome.

The CDR3 sequence: CASSGAYNEQFF. DNA for the CDR3: TGTGCCAGCAGCGGGGCGTACAATGAGCAGTTCTTC. The chain joins TRBV6-5 to TRBJ2-1; D might be TRBD1 or TRBD2, each matching 5 bases. The germline V gene encodes CDR1 MNHEY and CDR2 SVGAGI. The CDR3 loop spans 12 amino acids. Trimming cost V 6 bases and J 4 bases, with 7 bases left between them.

CDR3 in DNA: TGCAGTGCTAGTCCCGGGACAAGGACAGATACGCAGTATTTT. Protein sequence: CSASPGTRTDTQYF. J is TRBJ2-3 and V is TRBV20-1; maybe TRBD1 (6 bases). The germline V gene has CDR1 DFQATT and CDR2 SNEGSKA (reference sequence). Trimming removed 3 bases at V and 3 bases at J, with 13 bases between. The CDR3 is made up of 14 amino acids.

In this sample, this clonotype turned up once. This chain connects TRBV4-2 to TRBJ2-7; unclear D gene. The CDR3 totals 17 residues. Looked up from germline, CDR1 is LGHNA and CDR2 is YNFKEQ. V dropped 0 bases and J dropped 2 bases, with 17 bases sitting between them. CDR3 loop: CASSQDLEGSVTYEQYF. The CDR3 region has the DNA TGTGCCAGCAGCCAAGATCTTGAAGGAAGTGTAACCTACGAGCAGTACTTC.

The CDR3 here is CASNSWTTEAFF. The CDR3 DNA sequence: TGTGCCAGCAACTCGTGGACAACTGAAGCTTTCTTT. The J gene is TRBJ1-1, the V gene TRBV6-5; TRBD1 is a possible D gene (5 bases). V shed 7 bases and J shed 5 bases, with 11 bases lying between them. The length of the CDR3 is 12 residues. CDR1 is MNHEY and CDR2 is SVGAGI in the germline V gene.

The V and J genes are TRBV18 and TRBJ1-2, with D hard to call. The germline V gene has CDR1 KGHSH and CDR2 LQKENI. This CDR3 is 14 amino acids long. The V and J ends lost 0 bases and 4 bases respectively, with 9 bases between them. The CDR3 region has the DNA TGTGCCAGCTCACCACCGGAGGGTAGCTATGGCTACACCTTC. Translating it yields CASSPPEGSYGYTF.

This chain links TRBV15 with TRBJ2-7, with TRBD2 matching over 14 bases. J was trimmed by 3 bases and V by 1 base; bases with no gene match: 8. The CDR3 runs 18 residues. Germline CDR1 LNHNV, CDR2 YYDKDF (reference sequence). In DNA form, the CDR3 reads TGTGCCACCAGCAGAGGATGGGGACTAGCGGGGGAGTTCTACGAGCAGTACTTC. Translation: CATSRGWGLAGEFYEQYF.

V gene TRBV3-1 combines with J gene TRBJ1-1; 10 bases fit TRBD1. The CDR3 loop spans 14 amino acids. Germline V gene lookup returns CDR1 LGHDT and CDR2 YNNKEL (reference sequence). The V gene end was trimmed by 6 bases and the J gene end by 5 bases; junction bases not matched to a gene: 6. The CDR3 here is CASRAEDRGTEAFF. CDR3 bases: TGTGCCAGCAGAGCGGAGGACAGGGGGACTGAAGCTTTCTTT. Drawing the rest from reference TRBV3-1 and TRBJ1-1, the complete variable domain is DTAVSQTPKYLVTQMGNDKSIKCEQNLGHDTMYWYKQDSKKFLKIMFSYNNKELIINETVPNRFSPKSPDKAHLNLHINSLELGDSAVYFCASRAEDRGTEAFFGQGTRLTVV.

The chain employs TRBV13 and TRBJ2-7; 14 nucleotides line up with TRBD2. This CDR3 contains 16 residues. The ends lost 5 bases at V and 4 bases at J; junction bases unmatched: 7. Germline CDR1 reads PRHDT; CDR2 reads FYEKMQ (reference sequence). The CDR3 DNA sequence: TGTGCCAGCAGCCTCCAGGGACTAGCGGGAGAATACGAGCAGTACTTC. Protein: CASSLQGLAGEYEQYF.

The CDR3 coding sequence is TGTGCCAGCAGCTTAGAAGTCCAGATAGGGGAGCAGTACTTC. Translating it yields CASSLEVQIGEQYF. This rearrangement joins TRBV7-2 to TRBJ2-7; D gene ambiguous. V was clipped by 1 base and J by 7 bases, with 14 bases between them. The CDR3 runs to 14 residues. Per germline, CDR1 SGHTA and CDR2 FQGNSA.

J is TRBJ2-1 and V is TRBV9, with TRBD1 as a possible D gene (5 bases). V was shortened by 1 base and J by 5 bases, with 10 bases between the two germline ends. Looked up from germline, CDR1 is SGDLS and CDR2 is YYNGEE. The CDR3 sequence is 14 residues long. The CDR3 DNA is TGTGCCAGCAGCGTAATAGGGGCTAACAATGAGCAGTTCTTC. Residues: CASSVIGANNEQFF.

This rearrangement joins TRBV18 to TRBJ1-1, with D possibly being TRBD1 (6 bases). This CDR3 comprises 14 residues. Germline V lookup: CDR1 KGHSH, CDR2 LQKENI. V was pared by 3 bases and J by 1 base, with 9 bases between. This CDR3 is CASSPPDRNTEAFF. The CDR3 region has the DNA TGTGCCAGCTCACCTCCGGACAGGAACACTGAAGCTTTCTTT.

V gene TRBV9 combines with J gene TRBJ2-5; D possibly matches TRBD1 or TRBD2 (7 bases each). CDR3 size: 15 residues. The V gene lost 3 bases and the J gene lost 4 bases, with 16 bases spanning the gap. Germline CDR1 SGDLS, CDR2 YYNGEE. CDR3 sequence: CASSEPRGGIETQYF. The CDR3 bases are TGTGCCAGCAGCGAGCCCAGGGGGGGGATAGAGACCCAGTACTTC.

This sequence joins TRBV28 and TRBJ2-3; the match to TRBD2 covers 7 bases. CDR1 MDHEN and CDR2 SYDVKM come from the germline V gene. The trim removed 4 bases at V and 0 bases at J, leaving 4 bases unmatched. CDR3 length: 15 residues. The CDR3 loop is CASSSPGGSTDTQYF. Written as DNA, the CDR3 is TGTGCCAGCAGTTCCCCGGGGGGTAGCACAGATACGCAGTATTTT.

This chain uses TRBV7-9 with TRBJ1-2; D is ambiguous. The V gene's germline CDR1 is SEHNR and CDR2 FQNEAQ (reference sequence). This CDR3 contains 17 residues. V was trimmed by 1 base and J by 1 base, leaving 16 bases between them. This CDR3 is CASSLVRSDQDNYGYTF. The CDR3 nucleotides read TGTGCCAGCAGCTTAGTTCGGTCAGATCAAGATAACTATGGCTACACCTTC.

The J gene is TRBJ2-7, the V gene TRBV18, with TRBD1 identical over 9 bases. Germline CDR1 KGHSH, CDR2 LQKENI. The CDR3 length is 15 residues. Trimming cost V 3 bases and J 4 bases; bases outside gene matches: 7. CDR3 in amino acids: CASSPPGQGGYEQYF. The CDR3 DNA sequence: TGTGCCAGCTCACCCCCGGGACAGGGTGGATACGAGCAGTACTTC.

The chain recombines TRBV19 with TRBJ1-1; D uncertain. The CDR3 loop spans 13 amino acids. CDR1 and CDR2 from the germline V gene are LNHDA and SQIVND (reference sequence). The V and J ends lost 5 bases and 8 bases respectively, with 15 bases between them. The CDR3 DNA reads TGTGCCAGTAGTGCATGGGGTGAGCCCGAAGCTTTCTTT. It translates to CASSAWGEPEAFF.

This rearrangement joins TRBV7-8 to TRBJ2-5; TRBD2 matches 10 bases. The CDR3 extends over 17 amino acids. Germline V gives CDR1 SGHVS, CDR2 FQNEAQ. J lost 2 bases, V lost 3 bases, and 9 bases had no gene match. The CDR3 coding sequence is TGTGCCAGCAGCTTGGTAGCGGGGGGACTTATACAAGAGACCCAGTACTTC. Its protein product is CASSLVAGGLIQETQYF.

The chain has TRBV5-1 and TRBJ2-2; 7 nucleotides align to TRBD1. Looked up from germline, CDR1 is SGHRS and CDR2 is YFSETQ. This CDR3 comprises 16 residues. The V and J ends lost 1 base and 0 bases, in that order; junction bases with no gene match: 3. The CDR3 reads CASSLPGTANTGELFF. The CDR3 nucleotides are TGCGCCAGCAGCTTGCCCGGGACAGCGAACACCGGGGAGCTGTTTTTT.